The 12 T cell receptor beta chains below were found in one sample sequenced in a study of blood T cell repertoires in COVID-19. The method was immunoSEQ multiplex PCR; TCRdb's version includes in-frame clones alone and lacks a portion of them. The table lists about 200,000 clones, around 92% of them singletons. What was sequenced was PBMCs or T cells enriched from blood (not recorded which). These receptors all stem from a young woman who had recovered from COVID-19.

This chain connects TRBV12-3 or TRBV12-4 to TRBJ2-2; D is ambiguous. V lost 7 bases to trimming and J lost 7 bases, with 13 bases between them. The CDR3 has 13 amino acids. The CDR3 loop is CASTLLLSGELFF. The CDR3 nucleotides are TGTGCCAGCACCCTCCTATTGAGCGGGGAGCTGTTTTTT.

This rearrangement joins TRBV7-9 to TRBJ2-1; D is possibly TRBD2 (5 bases). Germline values: CDR1 SEHNR, CDR2 FQNEAQ (reference sequence). CDR3 length: 16 amino acids. Trimming pared 1 base from V and 9 bases from J, leaving 19 bases between. This CDR3 reads CASSLVGSEGRGEQFF. In DNA form, the CDR3 reads TGTGCCAGCAGCTTAGTCGGTAGCGAAGGTCGGGGTGAGCAGTTCTTC.

Regarding this clone: The junction departs from germline at one end; a sequencing error may be responsible. V gene TRBV7-9 combines with J gene TRBJ2-5; 11 bases are a match to TRBD1. The CDR3 sequence is 18 residues long. Germline loops: CDR1 SEHNR, CDR2 FQNEAQ (reference sequence). DNA of the CDR3: TGTGCCAGCACCTTAAGACGGACAGGGGGCGTTTCCTCGGAGACCCAGTACTTC. Translating gives CASTLRRTGGVSSETQYF. The full variable domain, its missing parts supplied by reference TRBV7-9 and TRBJ2-5, is DTGVSQNPRHKITKRGQNVTFRCDPISEHNRLYWYRQTLGQGPEFLTYFQNEAQLEKSRLLSDRFSAERPKGSFSTLEIQRTEQGDSAMYLCASTLRRTGGVSSETQYFGPGTRLLVL.

The chain recombines TRBV19 with TRBJ1-6, with D possibly TRBD1 on 6 matching bases. The V gene lost 5 bases and the J gene lost 11 bases, with 16 bases spanning the gap. The CDR3 loop spans 14 amino acids. Germline assignment: CDR1 LNHDA and CDR2 SQIVND (reference sequence). As DNA, the CDR3 is TGTGCCAGTAGTCCCTACAGGGAGTTGGCACCCCTCCACTTT. It is translated as CASSPYRELAPLHF.

Ten or more counts support this clone. This sample includes further DNA sequences coding for the same CDR3. The J gene is TRBJ1-2, the V gene TRBV3-1 (or the pseudogene TRBV3-2), with 8 nucleotides matching TRBD1. CDR1 and CDR2 (germline): LGHDT, YNNKEL (reference sequence). This CDR3 is built from 13 residues. Trimming removed 4 bases from V and 4 bases from J; junction bases left unmatched: 2. CDR3 sequence reads: CASSLQGVYGYTF. CDR3 nucleotide sequence: TGTGCCAGCAGCCTACAGGGGGTCTATGGCTACACCTTC.

This chain uses TRBV2 with TRBJ2-1; D is perhaps TRBD1 (6 bases). In germline, CDR1 is SNHLY, CDR2 FYNNEI. CDR3 size: 13 residues. V dropped 5 bases and J dropped 9 bases, with 14 bases sitting between them. CDR3 nucleotides: TGTGCCAGCAGTAGAGGACAGCAAAGTGAGCAGTTCTTC. As protein: CASSRGQQSEQFF.

CDR3 sequence (DNA): TGTGCCAGCAGGGGACAGGGGATAAGCTCCTATAATTCACCCCTCCACTTT. Translating it yields CASRGQGISSYNSPLHF. This chain joins TRBV2 and TRBJ1-6; 10 bases are shared with TRBD1. Germline V CDR1 and CDR2: SNHLY, FYNNEI. V lost 6 bases and J lost 0; bases outside the gene matches: 5. This CDR3 has 17 amino acids.

The DNA of the CDR3 is TGTGCCAGTACGTCCGCAAGAACTAGGGACAATGAGCAGTTCTTC. It codes for CASTSARTRDNEQFF. This chain uses TRBV19 with TRBJ2-1, with D perhaps matching TRBD2 (5 bases). The V gene's germline CDR1 is LNHDA and CDR2 SQIVND (reference sequence). The V end lost 7 bases, the J end lost 5 bases, and 18 bases lay between the germline ends. This CDR3 comprises 15 residues.

The CDR3: CARDRGYEQYF. In DNA form, the CDR3 reads TGTGCCAGGGACAGGGGATACGAGCAGTACTTC. The rearrangement links TRBV25-1 to TRBJ2-7; 9 positions match TRBD1. This CDR3 has 11 amino acids. Unmatched junction bases numbered 1, after V lost 9 bases and J lost 4 bases. The germline V gene has CDR1 MGHDK and CDR2 SYGVNS.

This sequence joins TRBV9 and TRBJ2-1; TRBD1 matches 7 bases. V lost 3 bases to trimming and J lost 2 bases; unmatched junction nucleotides: 8. The CDR3 runs to 16 residues. CDR1 and CDR2 (germline): SGDLS, YYNGEE. CDR3: CASSGGRDSPYNEQFF. In DNA form, the CDR3 reads TGTGCCAGCAGCGGGGGCCGGGACAGTCCCTACAATGAGCAGTTCTTC.

This clone has only one observation. The rearrangement joins TRBV28 to TRBJ1-5; 8 bases align to TRBD1. Germline V gene data show CDR1 as MDHEN and CDR2 as SYDVKM. The trim removed 6 bases at V and 5 bases at J, leaving 12 bases unmatched. The CDR3 is 16 amino acids. CDR3 region: CASSQHPGGADQPQHF. For the CDR3, the DNA is TGTGCCAGCAGCCAACACCCAGGGGGCGCCGATCAGCCCCAGCATTTT.

The chain recombines TRBV5-5 with TRBJ1-4, with 9 nucleotides matching TRBD1. Germline CDR1 is SGHKS and CDR2 is YYEKEE (reference sequence). V lost 4 bases, J lost 3 bases, and 7 bases stayed unmatched. The CDR3 totals 16 residues. The CDR3 loop is CASSPGQGVPNEKLFF. CDR3 sequence (DNA): TGTGCCAGCAGCCCGGGACAGGGTGTCCCTAATGAAAAACTGTTTTTT.